This is a list of T cell receptor beta chains from one sample in a study of cytomegalovirus exposure and HLA in healthy donors. Profiling relied on immunoSEQ multiplex PCR, and the TCRdb table lists in-frame clones only, not all of them. The sample includes about 160,000 clones, around 84% of them seen just once. Sequencing input: PBMCs. Every receptor here comes from a woman aged 40 to 50 in good health and CMV-seronegative. The CDR3 runs from the conserved cysteine through the conserved F or W. The listing skips clone size in some rows; elsewhere it reads once, few, many or a size class.

CDR3 protein: CASSLSRGPTGELFF; clone size: NA; V gene: TRBV6-5; CDR3 length: 15
CDR3 protein: CASSLGWGDRGTDTQYF; clone size: NA; V gene: TRBV5-1; CDR3 length: 17
CDR3 protein: CASSPRLGRMKETQYF; clone size: NA; V gene: TRBV7-9; CDR3 length: 16
CDR3 protein: CASSLSFNVYYEQYF; clone size: NA; V gene: TRBV5-1; CDR3 length: 15
CDR3 protein: CASSERVQPQHF; clone size: NA; V gene: TRBV6-1; CDR3 length: 12
CDR3 protein: CASSLGGTVFTDTQYF; clone size: NA; V gene: TRBV13; CDR3 length: 16
CDR3 protein: CASSIAWSHEQYF; clone size: NA; V gene: TRBV19; CDR3 length: 13
CDR3 protein: CASSVGQGQWWHEQFF; clone size: once; V gene: TRBV19; CDR3 length: 16
CDR3 protein: CASSLQASSSYNEQFF; clone size: NA; V gene: TRBV11-3; CDR3 length: 16
CDR3 protein: CASSLAAGGIGTDTQYF; clone size: NA; V gene: TRBV5-1; CDR3 length: 17
CDR3 protein: CASSYPTGGNTEAFF; clone size: once; V gene: TRBV7-9; CDR3 length: 15
CDR3 protein: CASSYSREQYF; clone size: NA; V gene: TRBV6-6; CDR3 length: 11
CDR3 protein: CASSARGSTAGAASTDTQYF; clone size: NA; V gene: TRBV4-1; CDR3 length: 20
CDR3 protein: CASSNPWGRTGELFF; clone size: NA; V gene: TRBV5-4; CDR3 length: 15
CDR3 protein: CASSLSVGGIDQPQHF; clone size: NA; V gene: TRBV7-9; CDR3 length: 16
CDR3 protein: CASSLIESSGGTGELFF; clone size: NA; V gene: TRBV7-6; CDR3 length: 17
CDR3 protein: CASSYSPSEHYGYTF; clone size: NA; V gene: TRBV6-5; CDR3 length: 15
CDR3 protein: CASSFSGQSAPDF; clone size: few; V gene: TRBV5-1; CDR3 length: 13
CDR3 protein: CASSPLQGANTEAFF; clone size: NA; V gene: TRBV2; CDR3 length: 15
CDR3 protein: CASSFNPSTEAFF; clone size: few; V gene: TRBV5-4; CDR3 length: 13
CDR3 protein: CASRQGGALEAFF; clone size: NA; V gene: TRBV6-5; CDR3 length: 13
CDR3 protein: CASSHLWTGNYEQYF; clone size: NA; V gene: TRBV4-1; CDR3 length: 15
CDR3 protein: CASSLSPRAYNSPLHF; clone size: few; V gene: TRBV5-6; CDR3 length: 16
CDR3 protein: CASSMGGGGTNEKLFF; clone size: NA; V gene: TRBV28; CDR3 length: 16
CDR3 protein: CASSRTPAGELFF; clone size: NA; V gene: TRBV5-6; CDR3 length: 13
CDR3 protein: CASSLLVAGASYEQYF; clone size: NA; V gene: TRBV13; CDR3 length: 16
CDR3 protein: CASCPGGQYEQYF; clone size: NA; V gene: TRBV25-1; CDR3 length: 13
CDR3 protein: CSSSPAGSPLHF; clone size: NA; V gene: TRBV7-9; CDR3 length: 12
CDR3 protein: CASSGSSNYGYTF; clone size: few; V gene: TRBV2; CDR3 length: 13
CDR3 protein: CASIGQFYGYTF; clone size: NA; V gene: TRBV19; CDR3 length: 12
CDR3 protein: CASSPDPGLDTEAFF; clone size: few; V gene: TRBV18; CDR3 length: 15
CDR3 protein: CASSLAQGSNQPQHF; clone size: NA; V gene: TRBV7-9; CDR3 length: 15
CDR3 protein: CASSPYGPGGDNSPLHF; clone size: NA; V gene: TRBV18; CDR3 length: 17
CDR3 protein: CASSIQASAETQYF; clone size: NA; V gene: TRBV19; CDR3 length: 14
CDR3 protein: CASSRQGNTEAFF; clone size: NA; V gene: TRBV5-1; CDR3 length: 13
CDR3 protein: CASSLAGTGLYSYEQYF; clone size: NA; V gene: TRBV28; CDR3 length: 17
CDR3 protein: CASSKVSSGVGGQETQYF; clone size: NA; V gene: TRBV21-1; CDR3 length: 18
CDR3 protein: CASGLTETQYF; clone size: NA; V gene: TRBV5-1; CDR3 length: 11
CDR3 protein: CASMGRYSNQPQHF; clone size: NA; V gene: TRBV27; CDR3 length: 14
CDR3 protein: CASSQETHTALYTIYF; clone size: NA; V gene: TRBV4-2; CDR3 length: 16
CDR3 protein: CATSIRRGGSYEQYF; clone size: NA; V gene: TRBV15; CDR3 length: 15
CDR3 protein: CASSPTGTKGQFF; clone size: NA; V gene: TRBV9; CDR3 length: 13
CDR3 protein: CASSLQRGGQDTQYF; clone size: few; V gene: TRBV11-2; CDR3 length: 15
CDR3 protein: CASSKGGEGDYEQYF; clone size: NA; V gene: TRBV28; CDR3 length: 15
CDR3 protein: CASSSTGTGGDEQYF; clone size: NA; V gene: TRBV5-1; CDR3 length: 15